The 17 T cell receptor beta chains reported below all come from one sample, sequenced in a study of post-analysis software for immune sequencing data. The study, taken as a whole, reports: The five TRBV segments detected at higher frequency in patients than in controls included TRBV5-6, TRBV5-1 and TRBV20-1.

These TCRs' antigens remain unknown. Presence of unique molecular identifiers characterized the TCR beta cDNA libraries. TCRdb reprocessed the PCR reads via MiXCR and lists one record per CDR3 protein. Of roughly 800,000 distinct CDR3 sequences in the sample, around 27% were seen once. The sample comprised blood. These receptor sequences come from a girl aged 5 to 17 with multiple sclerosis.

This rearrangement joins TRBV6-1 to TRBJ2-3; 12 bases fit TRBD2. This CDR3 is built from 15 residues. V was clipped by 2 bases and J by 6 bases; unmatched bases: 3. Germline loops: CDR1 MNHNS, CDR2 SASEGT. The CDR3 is CASSERLAGGDTQYF. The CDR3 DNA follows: TGTGCCAGCAGTGAAAGGCTAGCGGGGGGGGATACGCAGTATTTT.

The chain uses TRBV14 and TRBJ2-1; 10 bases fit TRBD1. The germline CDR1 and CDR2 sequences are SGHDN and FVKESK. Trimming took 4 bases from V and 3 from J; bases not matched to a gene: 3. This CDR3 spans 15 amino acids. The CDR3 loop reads CASSPWDRGYNEQFF. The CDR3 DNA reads TGTGCCAGCAGCCCGTGGGACAGGGGCTACAATGAGCAGTTCTTC.

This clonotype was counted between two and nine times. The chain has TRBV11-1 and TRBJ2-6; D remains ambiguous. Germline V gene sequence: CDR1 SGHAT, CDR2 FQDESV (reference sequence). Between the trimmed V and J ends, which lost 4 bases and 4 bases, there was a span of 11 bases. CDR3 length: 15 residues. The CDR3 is CASSWRRTGANVLTF. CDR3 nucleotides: TGTGCCAGCAGCTGGCGTAGAACCGGGGCCAACGTCCTGACTTTC.

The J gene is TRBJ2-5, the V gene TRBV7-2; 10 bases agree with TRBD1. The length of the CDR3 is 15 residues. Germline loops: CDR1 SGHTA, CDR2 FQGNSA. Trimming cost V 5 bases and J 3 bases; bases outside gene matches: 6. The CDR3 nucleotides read TGTGCCAGCAGCAGACAGACAGGGGGCGAAGAGACCCAGTACTTC. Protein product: CASSRQTGGEETQYF.

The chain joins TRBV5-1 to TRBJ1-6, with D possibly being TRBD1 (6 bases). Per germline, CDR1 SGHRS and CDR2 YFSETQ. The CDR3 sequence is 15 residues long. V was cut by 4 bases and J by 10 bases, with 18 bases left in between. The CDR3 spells CASSPAAGVESPLHF. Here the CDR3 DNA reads TGCGCCAGCAGCCCAGCCGCAGGGGTTGAGTCACCCCTCCACTTT.

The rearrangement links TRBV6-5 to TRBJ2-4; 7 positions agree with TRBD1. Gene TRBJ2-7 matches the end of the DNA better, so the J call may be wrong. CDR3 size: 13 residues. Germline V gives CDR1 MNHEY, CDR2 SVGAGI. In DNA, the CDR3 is TGTGCCAGCGGCCGGGACAGCGCCTACGAGCAGTACTTC. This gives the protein CASGRDSAYEQYF.

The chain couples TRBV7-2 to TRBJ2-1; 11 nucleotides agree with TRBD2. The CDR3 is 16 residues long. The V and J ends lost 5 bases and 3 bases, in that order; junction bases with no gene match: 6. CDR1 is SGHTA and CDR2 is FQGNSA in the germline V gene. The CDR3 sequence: CASSQRSGRDYNEQFF. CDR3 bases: TGTGCCAGCAGCCAACGTAGCGGGAGGGACTACAATGAGCAGTTCTTC.

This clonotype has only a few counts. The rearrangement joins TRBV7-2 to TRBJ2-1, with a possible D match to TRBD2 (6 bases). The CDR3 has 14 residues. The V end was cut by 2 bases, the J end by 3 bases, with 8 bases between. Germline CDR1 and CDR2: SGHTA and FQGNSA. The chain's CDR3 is CASSLRGIYNEQFF. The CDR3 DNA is TGTGCCAGCAGCTTACGGGGGATCTACAATGAGCAGTTCTTC.

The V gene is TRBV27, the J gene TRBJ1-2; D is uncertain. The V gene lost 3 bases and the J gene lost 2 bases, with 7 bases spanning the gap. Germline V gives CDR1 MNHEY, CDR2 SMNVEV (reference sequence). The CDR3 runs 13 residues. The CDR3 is CASSFRINYGYTF. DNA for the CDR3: TGTGCCAGCAGTTTCCGGATCAACTATGGCTACACCTTC.

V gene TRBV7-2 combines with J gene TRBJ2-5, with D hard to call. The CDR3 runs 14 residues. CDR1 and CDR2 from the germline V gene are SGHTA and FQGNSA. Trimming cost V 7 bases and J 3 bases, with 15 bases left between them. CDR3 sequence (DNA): TGTGCCAGCACTCTAGAGCCAGCGAAAGAGACCCAGTACTTC. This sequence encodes CASTLEPAKETQYF. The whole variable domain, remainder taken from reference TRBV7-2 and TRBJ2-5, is GAGVSQSPSNKVTEKGKDVELRCDPISGHTALYWYRQSLGQGLEFLIYFQGNSAPDKSGLPSDRFSAERTGGSVSTLTIQRTQQEDSAVYLCASTLEPAKETQYFGPGTRLLVL.

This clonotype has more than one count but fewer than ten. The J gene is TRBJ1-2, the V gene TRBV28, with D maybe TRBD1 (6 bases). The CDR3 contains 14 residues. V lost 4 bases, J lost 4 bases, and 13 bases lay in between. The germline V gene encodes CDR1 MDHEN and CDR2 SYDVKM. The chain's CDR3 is CASSSTRGVYGYTF. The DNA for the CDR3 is TGTGCCAGCAGTTCCACCAGGGGAGTCTATGGCTACACCTTC.

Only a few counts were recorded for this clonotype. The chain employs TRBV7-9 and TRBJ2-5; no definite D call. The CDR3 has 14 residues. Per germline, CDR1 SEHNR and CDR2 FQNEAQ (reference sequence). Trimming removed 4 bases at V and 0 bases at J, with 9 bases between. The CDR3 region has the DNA TGTGCCAGCAGCTCTGGGGTTTACCAAGAGACCCAGTACTTC. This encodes CASSSGVYQETQYF.

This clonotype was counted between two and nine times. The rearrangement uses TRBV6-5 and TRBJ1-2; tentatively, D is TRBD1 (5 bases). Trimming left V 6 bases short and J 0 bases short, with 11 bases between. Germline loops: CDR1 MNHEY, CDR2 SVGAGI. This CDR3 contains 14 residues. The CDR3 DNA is TGTGCCAGCAGCCGACAGTCCGCTAACTATGGCTACACCTTC. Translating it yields CASSRQSANYGYTF.

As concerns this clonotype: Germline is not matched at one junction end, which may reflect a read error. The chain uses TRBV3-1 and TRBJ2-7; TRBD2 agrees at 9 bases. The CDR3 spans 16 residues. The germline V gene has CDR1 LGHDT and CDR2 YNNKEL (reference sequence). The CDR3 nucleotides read TGTGCCAGCAGCCAGGATTACGGGACTAGCATCCACGAGCAGGACTTC. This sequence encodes CASSQDYGTSIHEQDF.

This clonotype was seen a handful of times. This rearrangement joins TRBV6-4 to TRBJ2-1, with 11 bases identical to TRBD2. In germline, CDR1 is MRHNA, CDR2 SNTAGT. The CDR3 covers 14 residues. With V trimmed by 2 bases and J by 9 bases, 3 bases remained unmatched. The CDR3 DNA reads TGTGCCAGCAGTGACGGGCTAGCGGGGGGTGAGCAGTTCTTC. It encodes CASSDGLAGGEQFF.

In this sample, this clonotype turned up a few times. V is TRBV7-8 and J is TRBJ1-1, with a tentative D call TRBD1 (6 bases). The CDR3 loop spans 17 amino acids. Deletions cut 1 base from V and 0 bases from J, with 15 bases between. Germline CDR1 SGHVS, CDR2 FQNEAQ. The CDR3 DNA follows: TGTGCCAGCAGCTTAGGACAGGCCCTACTTATGAACACTGAAGCTTTCTTT. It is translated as CASSLGQALLMNTEAFF.

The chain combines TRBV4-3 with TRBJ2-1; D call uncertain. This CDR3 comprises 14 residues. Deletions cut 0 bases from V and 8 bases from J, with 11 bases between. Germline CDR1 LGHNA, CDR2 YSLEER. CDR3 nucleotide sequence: TGCGCCAGCAGCCAAGATACAGCCACCCATGAGCAGTTCTTC. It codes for CASSQDTATHEQFF.